This entry is about one T cell receptor beta chain. Unique molecular identifiers tagged individual cDNA molecules. Via MiXCR, TCRdb re-called the 5' RACE reads, giving one row per CDR3 protein. The data contain about 55,000 distinct CDR3 sequences, around 8% of them singletons. The entry originates in a study of early T cells in non-severe SARS-CoV-2 infection. The clonotype originates from an adult who was a healthcare worker with PCR-confirmed SARS-CoV-2 infection or an uninfected control (not recorded which). Sequencing was done on a sample of whole blood.

The CDR3 DNA is TGTGCCAGCGGGGGGAGAAACACTGAAGCTTTCTTT. Encoded protein: CASGGRNTEAFF. The chain couples TRBV7-6 to TRBJ1-1; weak D call: TRBD1 (5 bases). This CDR3 has 12 residues. Looked up from germline, CDR1 is SGHVS and CDR2 is FNYEAQ. V was shortened by 8 bases and J by 2 bases, with 9 bases between the two germline ends.